The T cell receptor (beta chain) described here comes from a study of shared clonotypes between healthy human individuals. Study conclusions and caveats: The generation probabilities recorded for non-shared clonotypes fell below those of clonotypes shared by all four donors.

The V gene's germline CDR1 is MNHEY and CDR2 SMNVEV (reference sequence). The CDR3 is made up of 15 amino acids. J was trimmed by 2 bases and V by 3 bases; bases with no gene match: 3. TCRdb's copy holds only in-frame clones and misses some; the assay was immunoSEQ multiplex PCR. The sample records roughly 500,000 clones, approximately 95% being singletons. As regards this clone: Its antigen is unidentified.

This receptor was obtained from a woman aged 25 to 39 in good health. The chain carries TRBV27 and TRBJ2-1, with 8 bases lining up with TRBD2. The specimen was naive CD4+ T cells sorted from blood. Subset: CD45RA+ positively selected. The CDR3 is CASSFTREAYNEQFF. CDR3 in DNA: TGTGCCAGCAGTTTTACGCGGGAGGCCTACAATGAGCAGTTCTTC.